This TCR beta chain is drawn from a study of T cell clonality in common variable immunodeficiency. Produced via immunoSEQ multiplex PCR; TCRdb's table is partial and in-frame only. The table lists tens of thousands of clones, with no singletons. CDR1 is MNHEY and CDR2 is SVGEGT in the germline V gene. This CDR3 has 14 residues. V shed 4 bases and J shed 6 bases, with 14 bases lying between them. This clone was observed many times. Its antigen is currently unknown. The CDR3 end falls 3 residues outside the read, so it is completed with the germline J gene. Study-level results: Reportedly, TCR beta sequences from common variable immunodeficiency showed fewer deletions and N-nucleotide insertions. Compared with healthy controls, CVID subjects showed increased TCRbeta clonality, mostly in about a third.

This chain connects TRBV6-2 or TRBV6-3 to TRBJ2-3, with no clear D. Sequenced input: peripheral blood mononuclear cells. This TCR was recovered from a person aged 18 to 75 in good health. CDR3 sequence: CASSSLVRGDTQYF. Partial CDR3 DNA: TGTGCCAGCAGTTCTTTGGTCCGAGGTGATACG.